The present TCR beta chain was sequenced within a study of blood T cells in healthy people across ages. Points from the study as a whole: Investigators treated diversity estimates from one million T cells as underestimates. TCR beta diversity, measured per million T cells, fell in a roughly linear way with age.

The authors ran a second PCR of about 6 to 11 cycles using a sample-barcoded 5' primer and a J-beta primer mix. TCRdb called the 5' RACE reads again in MiXCR, with one record for every CDR3 protein. The sample contains about 1.8 million distinct CDR3 sequences, approximately 50% of which appear only once. On this clonotype itself: Its target is unknown.

This CDR3 contains 15 residues. V was clipped by 4 bases and J by 3 bases; unmatched bases: 8. Germline lookup yields CDR1 SGHTA and CDR2 FQGTGA. Sequencing was carried out using blood. This chain connects TRBV7-3 to TRBJ1-1, with TRBD1 identical over 7 bases. This TCR derives from a woman in her thirties or forties in good health. The CDR3 loop reads CASSSSGQEDTEAFF. The CDR3 DNA follows: TGTGCCAGCAGCTCATCCGGACAGGAGGACACTGAAGCTTTCTTT.